This record concerns one T cell receptor beta chain sequence. This sample stems from a study of OX40 agonist ivuxolimab in advanced cancers. Germline CDR1 reads SGHDT; CDR2 reads YYEEEE. V was trimmed by 4 bases and J by 0 bases, leaving 4 bases between them. This CDR3 has 12 residues. Assay: immunoSEQ multiplex PCR; the TCRdb copy retains only in-frame clones and omits some. The sample comprises 71,000 or so clones, nearly 95% of which are singletons, and 6.2% rests with the top ten. Sequencing was performed on CD4+ or CD8+ T cells sorted from blood, taken in a trial of the OX40 agonist ivuxolimab. The chain joins TRBV5-6 to TRBJ2-5; D gene unclear. This TCR was recovered from an adult with an advanced solid tumor such as melanoma, head and neck, liver or kidney cancer. In DNA, the CDR3 is TGTGCCAGCAGCCAGTACCAAGAGACCCAGTACTTC. Protein product: CASSQYQETQYF.